The following is a TCR beta chain sequence with its context. The method was immunoSEQ multiplex PCR; TCRdb's version includes in-frame clones alone and lacks a portion of them. The sample has 60,000 to 100,000 clones, 92% seen once. The V end lost 5 bases, the J end lost 13 bases, and 14 bases lay between the germline ends. The CDR3 runs to 12 residues. Germline CDR1 SEHNR, CDR2 FQNEAQ (reference sequence). The sample originates from a study of OX40 agonist ivuxolimab in advanced cancers. On the study more broadly: Patients were dosed with the agonistic anti-OX40 (CD134) antibody ivuxolimab. Males comprised about 78% of the group, whose mean age was approximately 60 years (range roughly 23 to 80).

The sequenced sample was CD4+ or CD8+ T cells sorted from blood, obtained in a trial of the OX40 agonist ivuxolimab. The source of this sequence is an adult with an advanced solid tumor such as melanoma, head and neck, liver or kidney cancer. The chain has TRBV7-9 and TRBJ1-4, with D hard to call. CDR3 residues: CASSPDSEGLFF. CDR3 DNA sequence: TGTGCCAGCAGCCCTGACTCCGAAGGACTGTTTTTT.